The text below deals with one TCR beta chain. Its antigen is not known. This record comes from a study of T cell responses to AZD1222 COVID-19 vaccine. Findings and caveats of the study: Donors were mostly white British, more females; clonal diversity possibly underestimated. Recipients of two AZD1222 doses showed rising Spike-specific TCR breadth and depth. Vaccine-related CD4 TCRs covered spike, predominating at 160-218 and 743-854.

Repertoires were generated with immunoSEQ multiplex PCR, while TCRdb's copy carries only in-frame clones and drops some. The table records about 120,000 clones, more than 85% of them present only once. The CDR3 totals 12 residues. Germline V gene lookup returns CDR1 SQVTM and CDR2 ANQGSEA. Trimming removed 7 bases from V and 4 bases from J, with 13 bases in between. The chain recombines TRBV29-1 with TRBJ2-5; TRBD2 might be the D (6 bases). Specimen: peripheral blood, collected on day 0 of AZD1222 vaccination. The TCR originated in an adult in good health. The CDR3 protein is CSARPGAETQYF. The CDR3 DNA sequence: TGCAGCGCCAGACCGGGAGCAGAGACCCAGTACTTC.